This TCR beta chain was observed in a study of CD8+ T cells in alopecia areata (dated by TCRdb to 2016 to 2018). About the study as a whole: The treated patients took part in an open-label pilot trial in which moderate-to-severe alopecia areata was treated with oral tofacitinib at 5 to 10 mg twice daily. Patients stayed on tofacitinib for 6 to 18 months and then had 6 months of follow-up off drug so that delayed response and recurrence could be assessed. TCRbeta CDR3 regions were amplified by immunoSEQ multiplex PCR with 35 Vbeta forward and 13 Jbeta reverse primers. Tofacitinib-treated patients had biopsies at baseline and at 4 and 24 weeks of treatment, with a later scalp biopsy in several patients. The RNA source kit depended on sample type: the PAXgene miRNA kit for fixed scalp, the miRNeasy kit for PBMCs, and the RNeasy kit for mouse skin. In humans, TCRbeta sequencing was performed on scalp tissue and on sorted CD4+ and CD8+ peripheral blood T cells from healthy controls and from patients with patchy or totalis/universalis alopecia areata. Clonality in the scalp was compared among normal scalp (n=4), patchy alopecia areata scalp (n=8), and alopecia totalis/universalis scalp (n=8). The study used high-throughput TCRbeta sequencing to examine T cell clonal expansion in alopecia areata, in both the C3H/HeJ mouse model and human patients. Overall study outcomes, separate from this receptor: Resident alphabeta T cells in normal human skin are also sequenced, complicating scalp TCR repertoire analysis, unlike mouse skin dominated by gammadelta T cells. Higher clonality and more expanded CD8+ clones were observed in lesional scalp than in normal scalp, particularly in alopecia totalis/universalis, a finding suggestive of antigenic drive. Shared TCR sequences between patients were less evident than in mice, which may be partly attributable to HLA diversity in the patient population.

Worth noting for this clone: The antigen this receptor binds is unknown. Base qualities are not provided; no much larger clone lies one nucleotide away.

This sample's time point label indicates: baseline before oral tofacitinib. From alopecia areata patients, peripheral blood was collected along with lesional scalp punch biopsies. After PBMCs were isolated by density centrifugation and stained for CD3, CD4 and CD8, a FACSAria was used to sort CD4+ and CD8+ T cells. Libraries were made using the immunoSEQ multiplex PCR assay. RNA was extracted from all samples and reverse transcribed into cDNA as template for TCR sequencing. First-strand cDNA was synthesized with SuperScript III using a 2:1 mix of oligo-dT and random hexamers. A synthetic immune receptor repertoire was used to gauge amplification bias, and whatever bias remained was removed computationally. In the paper's pipeline: Raw reads were preprocessed to remove errors, and CDR3 was defined by IMGT conventions from the conserved cysteine to phenylalanine. Clonality was computed by normalizing Shannon entropy by log2 of the number of productive unique TCRs and subtracting the result from 1. CD4 or CD8 identity of scalp clones was inferred by cross-referencing scalp TCRbeta sequences with sorted blood CD4 and CD8 repertoires. The clones in this table, taken by TCRdb from immuneACCESS, are in-frame only. Not every clone is retained; where verified, under half of the shortfall comes from an unresolved V gene, and the cause of the rest is unknown. The V and J calls and clone size come from that table; D and trimming were worked out from the DNA. The sample data list roughly 250,000 clones, and under 80% of these were observed just once. 1.2% of the sample goes to the ten largest clones.

V loses 4 bases of germline sequence and J loses 2 bases, and the interval between the two ends is 14 bases. For CDR1 and CDR2, the germline V gene lists SQVTM and ANQGSEA. The CDR3 has 14 amino acids, counting the end cysteine and phenylalanine. Only the CDR3 region is kept as DNA, spanning 42 bases read in frame from base 1. The sequence links TRBV29-1 to TRBJ1-2, with a weak D call of TRBD1 (5 bases match). The origin of this receptor is a human donor with alopecia areata. The material sequenced was CD4+ T cells sorted from blood, taken at week 0. The CDR3 has the sequence CSVVVRGVNYGYTF. The sequenced DNA is TGCAGCGTTGTAGTGCGGGGGGTGAACTATGGCTACACCTTC.